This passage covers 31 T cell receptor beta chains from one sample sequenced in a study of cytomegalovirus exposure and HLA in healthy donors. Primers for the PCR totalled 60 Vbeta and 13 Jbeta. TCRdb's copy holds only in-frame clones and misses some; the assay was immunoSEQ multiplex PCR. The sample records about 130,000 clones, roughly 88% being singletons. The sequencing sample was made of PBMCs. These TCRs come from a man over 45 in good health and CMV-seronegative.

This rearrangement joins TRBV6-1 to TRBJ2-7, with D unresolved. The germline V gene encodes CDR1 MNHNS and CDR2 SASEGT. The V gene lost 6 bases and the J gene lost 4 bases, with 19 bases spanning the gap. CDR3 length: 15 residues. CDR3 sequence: CASRRHGNVPYEQYF. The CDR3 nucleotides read TGTGCCAGCAGGCGACACGGAAACGTACCGTACGAGCAGTACTTC.

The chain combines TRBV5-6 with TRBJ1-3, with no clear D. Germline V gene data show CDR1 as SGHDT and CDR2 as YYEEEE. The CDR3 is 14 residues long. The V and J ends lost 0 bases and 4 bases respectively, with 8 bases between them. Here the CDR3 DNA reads TGTGCCAGCAGCTTGGCGGGGTCCGGAAACACCATATATTTT. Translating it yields CASSLAGSGNTIYF. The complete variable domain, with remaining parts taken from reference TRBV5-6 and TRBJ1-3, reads DAGVTQSPTHLIKTRGQQVTLRCSPKSGHDTVSWYQQALGQGPQFIFQYYEEEERQRGNFPDRFSGHQFPNYSSELNVNALLLGDSALYLCASSLAGSGNTIYFGEGSWLTVV.

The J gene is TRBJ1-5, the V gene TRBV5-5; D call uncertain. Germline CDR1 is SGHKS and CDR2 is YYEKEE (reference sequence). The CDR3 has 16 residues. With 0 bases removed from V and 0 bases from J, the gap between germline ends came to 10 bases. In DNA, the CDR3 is TGTGCCAGCAGCTTGGAGGCAGGATATAGCAATCAGCCCCAGCATTTT. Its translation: CASSLEAGYSNQPQHF.

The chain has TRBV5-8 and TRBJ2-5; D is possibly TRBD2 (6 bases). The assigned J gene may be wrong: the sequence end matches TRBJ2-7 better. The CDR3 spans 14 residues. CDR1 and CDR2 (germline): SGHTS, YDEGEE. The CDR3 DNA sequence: TGTGCCAGCAGCACGGGGGTAGGGGCCTACGAGCAGTACTTC. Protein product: CASSTGVGAYEQYF.

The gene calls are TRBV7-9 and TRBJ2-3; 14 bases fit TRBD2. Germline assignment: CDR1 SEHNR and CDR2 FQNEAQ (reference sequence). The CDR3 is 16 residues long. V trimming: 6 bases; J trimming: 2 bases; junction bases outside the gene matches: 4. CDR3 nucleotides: TGTGCCAGCAGTGGGGGACTAGCGGGAGCCACAGATACGCAGTATTTT. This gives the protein CASSGGLAGATDTQYF. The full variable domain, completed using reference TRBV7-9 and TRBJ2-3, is DTGVSQNPRHKITKRGQNVTFRCDPISEHNRLYWYRQTLGQGPEFLTYFQNEAQLEKSRLLSDRFSAERPKGSFSTLEIQRTEQGDSAMYLCASSGGLAGATDTQYFGPGTRLTVL.

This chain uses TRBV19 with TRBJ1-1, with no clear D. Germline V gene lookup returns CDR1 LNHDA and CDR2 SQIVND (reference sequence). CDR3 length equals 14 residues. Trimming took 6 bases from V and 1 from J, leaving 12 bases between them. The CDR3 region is CASSPRVGNTEAFF. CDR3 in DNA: TGTGCCAGTAGCCCGAGGGTCGGGAACACTGAAGCTTTCTTT. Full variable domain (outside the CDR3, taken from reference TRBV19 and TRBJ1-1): DGGITQSPKYLFRKEGQNVTLSCEQNLNHDAMYWYRQDPGQGLRLIYYSQIVNDFQKGDIAEGYSVSREKKESFPLTVTSAQKNPTAFYLCASSPRVGNTEAFFGQGTRLTVV.

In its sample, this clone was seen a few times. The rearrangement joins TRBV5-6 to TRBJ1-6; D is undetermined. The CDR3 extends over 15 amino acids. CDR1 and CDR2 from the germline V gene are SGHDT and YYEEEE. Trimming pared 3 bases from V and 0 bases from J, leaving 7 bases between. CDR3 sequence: CASSSYFSYNSPLHF. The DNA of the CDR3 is TGTGCCAGCAGCTCTTATTTCTCCTATAATTCACCCCTCCACTTT.

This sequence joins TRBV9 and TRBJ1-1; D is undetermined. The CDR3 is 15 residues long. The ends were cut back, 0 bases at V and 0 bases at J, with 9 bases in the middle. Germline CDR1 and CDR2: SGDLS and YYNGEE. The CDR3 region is CASSVGANMNTEAFF. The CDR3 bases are TGTGCCAGCAGCGTAGGTGCGAATATGAACACTGAAGCTTTCTTT. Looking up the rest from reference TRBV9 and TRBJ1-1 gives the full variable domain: DSGVTQTPKHLITATGQRVTLRCSPRSGDLSVYWYQQSLDQGLQFLIQYYNGEERAKGNILERFSAQQFPDLHSELNLSSLELGDSALYFCASSVGANMNTEAFFGQGTRLTVV.

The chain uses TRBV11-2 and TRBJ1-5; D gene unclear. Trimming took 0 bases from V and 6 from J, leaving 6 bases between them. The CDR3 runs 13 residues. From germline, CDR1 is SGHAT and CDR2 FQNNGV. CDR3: CASSLDYRQPQHF. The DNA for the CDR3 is TGTGCCAGCAGCTTAGATTATCGTCAGCCCCAGCATTTT. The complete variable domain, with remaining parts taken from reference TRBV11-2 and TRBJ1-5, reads EAGVAQSPRYKIIEKRQSVAFWCNPISGHATLYWYQQILGQGPKLLIQFQNNGVVDDSQLPKDRFSAERLKGVDSTLKIQPAKLEDSAVYLCASSLDYRQPQHFGDGTRLSIL.

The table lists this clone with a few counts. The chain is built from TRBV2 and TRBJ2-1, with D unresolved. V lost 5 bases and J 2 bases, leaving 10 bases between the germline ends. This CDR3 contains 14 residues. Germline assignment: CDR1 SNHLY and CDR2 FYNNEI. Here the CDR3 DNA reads TGTGCCAGCAGTATAAGCGTTACCTACAATGAGCAGTTCTTC. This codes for CASSISVTYNEQFF. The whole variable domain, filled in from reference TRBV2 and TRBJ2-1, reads EPEVTQTPSHQVTQMGQEVILRCVPISNHLYFYWYRQILGQKVEFLVSFYNNEISEKSEIFDDQFSVERPDGSNFTLKIRSTKLEDSAMYFCASSISVTYNEQFFGPGTRLTVL.

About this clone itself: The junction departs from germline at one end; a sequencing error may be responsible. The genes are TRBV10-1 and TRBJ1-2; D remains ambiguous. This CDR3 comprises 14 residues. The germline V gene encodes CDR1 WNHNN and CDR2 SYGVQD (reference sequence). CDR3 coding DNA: TGCGCCAGCAGCGAAGGACCATACTATAGCGCGCTCTACTTC. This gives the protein CASSEGPYYSALYF.

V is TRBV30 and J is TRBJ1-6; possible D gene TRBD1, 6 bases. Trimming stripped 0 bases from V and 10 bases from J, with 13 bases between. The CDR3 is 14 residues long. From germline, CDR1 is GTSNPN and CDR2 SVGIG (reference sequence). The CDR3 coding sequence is TGTGCCTGGAGTGTAGGAGGGGGGGGATCACCCCTCCACTTT. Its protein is CAWSVGGGGSPLHF.

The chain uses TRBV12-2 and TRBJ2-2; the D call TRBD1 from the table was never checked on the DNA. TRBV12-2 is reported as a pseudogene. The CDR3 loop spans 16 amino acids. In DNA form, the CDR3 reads TGTGCAAGTCGCTTACCGGGACAGATGAACACCGGGGAGCTGTTTTTT. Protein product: CASRLPGQMNTGELFF.

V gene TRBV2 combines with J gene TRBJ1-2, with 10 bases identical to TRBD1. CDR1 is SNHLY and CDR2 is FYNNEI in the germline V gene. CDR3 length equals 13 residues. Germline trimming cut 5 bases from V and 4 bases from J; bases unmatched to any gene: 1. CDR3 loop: CASSRTGGYGYTF. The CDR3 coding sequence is TGTGCCAGCAGTCGGACAGGGGGCTATGGCTACACCTTC. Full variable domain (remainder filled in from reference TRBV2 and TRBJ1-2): EPEVTQTPSHQVTQMGQEVILRCVPISNHLYFYWYRQILGQKVEFLVSFYNNEISEKSEIFDDQFSVERPDGSNFTLKIRSTKLEDSAMYFCASSRTGGYGYTFGSGTRLTVV.

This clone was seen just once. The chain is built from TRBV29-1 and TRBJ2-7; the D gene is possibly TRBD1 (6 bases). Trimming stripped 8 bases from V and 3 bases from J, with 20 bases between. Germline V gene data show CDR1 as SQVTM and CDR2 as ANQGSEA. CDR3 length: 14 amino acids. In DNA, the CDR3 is TGCAGCCCAAGGGGGACAAGGCCCTTCTACGAGCAGTACTTC. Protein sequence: CSPRGTRPFYEQYF.

The CDR3 loop reads CASSSDGQYEQYF. DNA of the CDR3: TGTGCCAGCAGCTCGGACGGACAGTACGAGCAGTACTTC. The chain recombines TRBV7-9 with TRBJ2-7; tentatively, D is TRBD1 (6 bases). The CDR3 length is 13 residues. The V end lost 4 bases, the J end lost 4 bases, and 11 bases lay between the germline ends. CDR1 and CDR2 (germline): SEHNR, FQNEAQ (reference sequence).

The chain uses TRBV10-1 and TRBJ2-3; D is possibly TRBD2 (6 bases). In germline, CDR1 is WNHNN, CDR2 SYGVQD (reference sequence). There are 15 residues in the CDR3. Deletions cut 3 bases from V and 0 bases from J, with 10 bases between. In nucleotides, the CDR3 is TGCGCCAGCAGTGATGGGGGGATTAGCACAGATACGCAGTATTTT. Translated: CASSDGGISTDTQYF.

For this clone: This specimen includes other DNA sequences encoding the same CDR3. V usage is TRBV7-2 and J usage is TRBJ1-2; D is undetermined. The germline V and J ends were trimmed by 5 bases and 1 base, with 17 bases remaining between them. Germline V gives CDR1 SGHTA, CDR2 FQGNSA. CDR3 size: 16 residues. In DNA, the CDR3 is TGTGCCAGCAGCCGGAGCCTCGTCCGACTTAACTATGGCTACACCTTC. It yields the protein CASSRSLVRLNYGYTF. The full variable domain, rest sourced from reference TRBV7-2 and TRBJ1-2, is GAGVSQSPSNKVTEKGKDVELRCDPISGHTALYWYRQSLGQGLEFLIYFQGNSAPDKSGLPSDRFSAERTGGSVSTLTIQRTQQEDSAVYLCASSRSLVRLNYGYTFGSGTRLTVV.

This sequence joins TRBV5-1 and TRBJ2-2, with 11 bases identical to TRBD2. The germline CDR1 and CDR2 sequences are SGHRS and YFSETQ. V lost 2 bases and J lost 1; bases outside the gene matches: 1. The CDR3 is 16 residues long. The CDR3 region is CASSFLAGGNTGELFF. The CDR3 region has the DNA TGCGCCAGCAGCTTTCTAGCGGGGGGGAACACCGGGGAGCTGTTTTTT.

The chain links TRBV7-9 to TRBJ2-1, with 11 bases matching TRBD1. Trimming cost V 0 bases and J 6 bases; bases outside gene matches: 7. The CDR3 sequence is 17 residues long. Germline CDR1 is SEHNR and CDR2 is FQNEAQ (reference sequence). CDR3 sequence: CASSLASRGQGVNEQFF. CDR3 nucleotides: TGTGCCAGCAGCTTAGCAAGTCGGGGACAGGGGGTCAATGAGCAGTTCTTC. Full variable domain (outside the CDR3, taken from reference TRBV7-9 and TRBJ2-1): DTGVSQNPRHKITKRGQNVTFRCDPISEHNRLYWYRQTLGQGPEFLTYFQNEAQLEKSRLLSDRFSAERPKGSFSTLEIQRTEQGDSAMYLCASSLASRGQGVNEQFFGPGTRLTVL.

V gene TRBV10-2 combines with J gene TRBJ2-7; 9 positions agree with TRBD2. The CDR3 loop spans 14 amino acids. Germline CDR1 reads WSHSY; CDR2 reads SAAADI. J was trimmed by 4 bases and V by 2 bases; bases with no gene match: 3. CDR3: CASSERLAEYEQYF. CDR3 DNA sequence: TGCGCCAGCAGTGAGCGACTAGCGGAATACGAGCAGTACTTC.

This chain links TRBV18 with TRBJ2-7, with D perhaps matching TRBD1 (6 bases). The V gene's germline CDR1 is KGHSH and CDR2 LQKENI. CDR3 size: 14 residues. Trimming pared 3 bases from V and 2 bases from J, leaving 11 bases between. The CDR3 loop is CASSPTGLAYEQYF. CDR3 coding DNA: TGTGCCAGCTCACCGACAGGTCTAGCCTACGAGCAGTACTTC.

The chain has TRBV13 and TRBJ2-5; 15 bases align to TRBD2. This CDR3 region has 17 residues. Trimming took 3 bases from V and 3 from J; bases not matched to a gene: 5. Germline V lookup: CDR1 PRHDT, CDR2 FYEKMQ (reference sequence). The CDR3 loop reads CASSFPGLAGGKETQYF. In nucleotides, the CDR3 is TGTGCCAGCAGCTTCCCGGGACTAGCGGGGGGAAAAGAGACCCAGTACTTC.

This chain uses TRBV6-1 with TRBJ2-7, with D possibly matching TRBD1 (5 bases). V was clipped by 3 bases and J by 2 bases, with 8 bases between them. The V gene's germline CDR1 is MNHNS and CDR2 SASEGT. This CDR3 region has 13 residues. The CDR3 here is CASSEGPAYEQYF. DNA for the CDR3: TGTGCCAGCAGTGAGGGGCCCGCCTACGAGCAGTACTTC.

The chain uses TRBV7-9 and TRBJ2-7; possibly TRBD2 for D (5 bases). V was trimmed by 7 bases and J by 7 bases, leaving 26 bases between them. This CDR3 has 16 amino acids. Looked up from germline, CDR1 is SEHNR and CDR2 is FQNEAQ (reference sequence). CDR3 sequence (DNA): TGTGCCAGCACCCAAGGCCGGGCCCCCAGGACGGGAGAGCAGTACTTC. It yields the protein CASTQGRAPRTGEQYF.

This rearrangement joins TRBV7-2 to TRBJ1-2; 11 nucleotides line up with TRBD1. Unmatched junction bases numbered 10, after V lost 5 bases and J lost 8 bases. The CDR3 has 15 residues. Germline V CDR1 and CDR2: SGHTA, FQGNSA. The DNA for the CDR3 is TGTGCCAGCAGCCCAAGGACAGGGGGCGCTGGGGGCTACACCTTC. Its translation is CASSPRTGGAGGYTF.

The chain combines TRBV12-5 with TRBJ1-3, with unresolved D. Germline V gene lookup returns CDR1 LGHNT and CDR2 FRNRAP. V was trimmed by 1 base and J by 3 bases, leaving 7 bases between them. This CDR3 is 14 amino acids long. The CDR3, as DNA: TGTGCTAGTGGTTTGGGGGGAGGTGGAAACACCATATATTTT. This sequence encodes CASGLGGGGNTIYF.

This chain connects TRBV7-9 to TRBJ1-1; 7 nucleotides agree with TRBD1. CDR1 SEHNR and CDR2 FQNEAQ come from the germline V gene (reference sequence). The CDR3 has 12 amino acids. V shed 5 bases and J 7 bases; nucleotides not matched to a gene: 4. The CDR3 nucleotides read TGTGCCAGCAGCCCCAGGGGGTTTGAAGCTTTCTTT. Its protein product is CASSPRGFEAFF. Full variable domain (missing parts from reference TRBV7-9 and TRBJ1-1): DTGVSQNPRHKITKRGQNVTFRCDPISEHNRLYWYRQTLGQGPEFLTYFQNEAQLEKSRLLSDRFSAERPKGSFSTLEIQRTEQGDSAMYLCASSPRGFEAFFGQGTRLTVV.

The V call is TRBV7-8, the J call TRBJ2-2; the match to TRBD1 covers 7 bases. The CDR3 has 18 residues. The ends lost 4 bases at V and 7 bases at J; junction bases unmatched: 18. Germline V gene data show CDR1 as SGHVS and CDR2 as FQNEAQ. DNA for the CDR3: TGTGCCAGCAGCTCCCGGGTCGGGCGACAGGGATGGGTCGGGGAGCTGTTTTTT. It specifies CASSSRVGRQGWVGELFF.

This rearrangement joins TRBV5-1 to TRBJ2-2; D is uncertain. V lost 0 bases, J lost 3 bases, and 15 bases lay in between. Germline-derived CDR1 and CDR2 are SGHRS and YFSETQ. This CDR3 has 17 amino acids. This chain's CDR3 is CASSLGANRMYTGELFF. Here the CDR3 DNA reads TGCGCCAGCAGCTTGGGGGCCAATCGCATGTACACCGGGGAGCTGTTTTTT.

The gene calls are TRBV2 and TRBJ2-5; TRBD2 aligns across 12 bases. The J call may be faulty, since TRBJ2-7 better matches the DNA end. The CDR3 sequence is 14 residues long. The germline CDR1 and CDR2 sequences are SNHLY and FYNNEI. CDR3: CAIRWGLAGHEQYF. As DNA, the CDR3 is TGTGCCATCCGGTGGGGACTAGCGGGCCACGAGCAGTACTTC.